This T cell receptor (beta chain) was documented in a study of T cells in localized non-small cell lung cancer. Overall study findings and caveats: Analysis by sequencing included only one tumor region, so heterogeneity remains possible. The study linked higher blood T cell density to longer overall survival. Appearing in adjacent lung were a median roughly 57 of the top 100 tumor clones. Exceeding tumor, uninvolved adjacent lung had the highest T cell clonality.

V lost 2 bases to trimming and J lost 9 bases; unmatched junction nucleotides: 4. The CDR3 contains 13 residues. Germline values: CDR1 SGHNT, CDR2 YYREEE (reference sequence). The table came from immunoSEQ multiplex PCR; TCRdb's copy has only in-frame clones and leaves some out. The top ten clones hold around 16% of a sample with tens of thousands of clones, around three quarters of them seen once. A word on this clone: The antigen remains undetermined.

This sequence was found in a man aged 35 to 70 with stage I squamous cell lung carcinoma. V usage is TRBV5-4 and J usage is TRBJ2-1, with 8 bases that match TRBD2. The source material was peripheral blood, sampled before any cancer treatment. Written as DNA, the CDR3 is TGTGCCAGCAGCTTTAGCGGGGTTGGTGAGCAGTTCTTC. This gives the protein CASSFSGVGEQFF. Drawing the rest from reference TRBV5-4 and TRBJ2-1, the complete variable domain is ETGVTQSPTHLIKTRGQQVTLRCSSQSGHNTVSWYQQALGQGPQFIFQYYREEENGRGNFPPRFSGLQFPNYSSELNVNALELDDSALYLCASSFSGVGEQFFGPGTRLTVL.